Listed below are T cell receptor beta chains from one sample, sequenced in a study of cytomegalovirus exposure and HLA in healthy donors. The data were produced by immunoSEQ multiplex PCR, yet TCRdb's version contains in-frame clones alone and is incomplete. The sample holds about 130,000 clones, 73% seen once. The sequencing sample was made of PBMCs. These receptors were obtained from a man aged 60 to 69 in good health and CMV-seropositive. CDR3s include the opening cysteine and the closing phenylalanine or tryptophan. Each record gives: J gene, D gene, clone size, V gene, CDR3 protein, CDR3 DNA. The D gene is left open where the match is weak. Only some rows state a clone size, as once, few, many or a class for expanded clones.

j_gene: TRBJ1-5; d_gene: -; abundance: -; v_gene: TRBV7-8; CDR3aa: CASSFEGQPQHF; CDR3nt: TGTGCCAGCAGCTTTGAGGGTCAGCCCCAGCATTTT
j_gene: TRBJ1-1; d_gene: -; abundance: -; v_gene: TRBV28; CDR3aa: CASSLNNPNTEAFF; CDR3nt: TGTGCCAGCAGTTTAAACAACCCGAACACTGAAGCTTTCTTT
j_gene: TRBJ1-3; d_gene: -; abundance: -; v_gene: TRBV2; CDR3aa: CASSESGTGNTIYF; CDR3nt: TGTGCCAGCAGTGAATCGGGAACTGGAAACACCATATATTTT
j_gene: TRBJ1-5; d_gene: -; abundance: -; v_gene: TRBV2; CDR3aa: CASSRGGVSNQPQHF; CDR3nt: TGTGCCAGCTCCAGAGGGGGGGTTAGCAATCAGCCCCAGCATTTT
j_gene: TRBJ2-5; d_gene: -; abundance: once; v_gene: TRBV28; CDR3aa: CASSGAVETQYF; CDR3nt: TGTGCCAGCAGTGGGGCGGTGGAGACCCAGTACTTC
j_gene: TRBJ1-3; d_gene: TRBD1; abundance: few; v_gene: TRBV28; CDR3aa: CASSPWTGLSGNTIYF; CDR3nt: TGTGCCAGCAGTCCGTGGACAGGCCTCTCTGGAAACACCATATATTTT
j_gene: TRBJ1-2; d_gene: -; abundance: -; v_gene: TRBV2; CDR3aa: CASSEFRVDWGYTF; CDR3nt: TGTGCCAGCAGTGAATTCCGCGTTGATTGGGGCTACACCTTC
j_gene: TRBJ2-1; d_gene: TRBD2; abundance: -; v_gene: TRBV4-2; CDR3aa: CASSRGEGRGGTEQFF; CDR3nt: TGTGCCAGCAGCCGCGGCGAGGGGCGGGGGGGCACTGAGCAGTTCTTC
j_gene: TRBJ2-1; d_gene: -; abundance: -; v_gene: TRBV7-2; CDR3aa: CASSLTPGGRSEQFF; CDR3nt: TGTGCCAGCAGCTTAACCCCGGGGGGCAGATCTGAGCAGTTCTTC
j_gene: TRBJ1-2; d_gene: -; abundance: -; v_gene: TRBV4-2; CDR3aa: CASSQDGSNYGYTF; CDR3nt: TGTGCCAGCAGCCAAGACGGTAGTAACTATGGCTACACCTTC
j_gene: TRBJ1-5; d_gene: -; abundance: -; v_gene: TRBV7-2; CDR3aa: CASSFQGLTSQPQHF; CDR3nt: TGTGCCAGCAGCTTCCAGGGGTTGACCAGTCAGCCCCAGCATTTT
j_gene: TRBJ2-3; d_gene: TRBD2; abundance: once; v_gene: TRBV6-5; CDR3aa: CASSDSGGDTQYF; CDR3nt: TGTGCCAGCAGTGATAGCGGGGGAGATACGCAGTATTTT
j_gene: TRBJ1-5; d_gene: TRBD1; abundance: -; v_gene: TRBV19; CDR3aa: CASSNIQGNNQPQHF; CDR3nt: TGTGCCAGTAGTAATATACAGGGGAACAATCAGCCCCAGCATTTT
j_gene: TRBJ2-7; d_gene: -; abundance: -; v_gene: TRBV6-1; CDR3aa: CASSEGPGNSYEQYF; CDR3nt: TGTGCCAGCAGTGAAGGACCGGGGAACTCCTACGAGCAGTACTTC
j_gene: TRBJ2-7; d_gene: -; abundance: -; v_gene: TRBV30; CDR3aa: CASSGNGLTGGQYF; CDR3nt: TGTGCCTCCTCAGGGAATGGGCTAACCGGCGGGCAGTACTTC
j_gene: TRBJ2-2; d_gene: TRBD2; abundance: few; v_gene: TRBV7-2; CDR3aa: CASGGLAGYTGELFF; CDR3nt: TGTGCCAGCGGTGGACTAGCGGGGTACACCGGGGAGCTGTTTTTT
j_gene: TRBJ2-3; d_gene: TRBD1; abundance: -; v_gene: TRBV2; CDR3aa: CATTGLVTDTQYF; CDR3nt: TGTGCCACGACAGGGCTGGTGACAGATACGCAGTATTTT
j_gene: TRBJ2-3; d_gene: -; abundance: -; v_gene: TRBV23-1; CDR3aa: CASTCFTDTQYF; CDR3nt: TGCGCCAGCACTTGTTTCACAGATACGCAGTATTTT
j_gene: TRBJ2-2; d_gene: TRBD2; abundance: -; v_gene: TRBV7-2; CDR3aa: CASSLGPSGGYTGELFF; CDR3nt: TGTGCCAGCAGCTTAGGGCCTAGCGGGGGGTACACCGGGGAGCTGTTTTTT
j_gene: TRBJ1-5; d_gene: -; abundance: -; v_gene: TRBV27; CDR3aa: CASSFGGGSNQPQHF; CDR3nt: TGTGCCAGCAGTTTCGGCGGGGGAAGCAATCAGCCCCAGCATTTT
j_gene: TRBJ1-5; d_gene: TRBD1; abundance: -; v_gene: TRBV7-2; CDR3aa: CASSQGAWRPQHF; CDR3nt: TGTGCCAGCAGCCAGGGGGCATGGCGGCCCCAGCATTTT
j_gene: TRBJ1-5; d_gene: -; abundance: -; v_gene: TRBV28; CDR3aa: CASSLPGGNQPQHF; CDR3nt: TGTGCCAGCAGTTTGCCAGGGGGCAATCAGCCCCAGCATTTT